This TCR beta chain was captured by sequencing in a study of CD8 T cells in Susac syndrome (dated by TCRdb to between 2019 and 2020). In terms of the full investigation: Of the Susac syndrome patients who were sequenced, eight or nine were in clinical remission while six had clinically active disease. At blood withdrawal, Susac syndrome patients were therapy-naive, treated with corticosteroids (with IVIg additionally given to some), or treated with IVIg alone. Clonality of the CD8+ T cell repertoire was compared between over ten healthy donors, some 14 Susac syndrome patients and about 15 multiple sclerosis patients. Whether CD8+ T cell activation and differentiation in Susac syndrome was antigen driven was tested using repertoire sequencing. Results the study describes overall, beyond this receptor: Looking at Susac-specific public clones, the researchers identified about 15 in the total CD8+ repertoire and a few in the CD8+ TEMRA repertoire. The TCR sequencing and HLA analysis was acknowledged to have included a relatively small number of individuals. CD8+ repertoires in Susac syndrome showed clonal expansion, which was highest in CD8+ TEMRA cells and was greater in clinically active patients than in remitting patients.

RNA was extracted using the RNeasy kit, and roughly 0.45 to 1 microgram was reverse transcribed with random hexamers. The immunoSEQ multiplex PCR assay, covering 54 Vbeta and 13 Jbeta segments, was used to amplify TCR beta CDR3 regions. PCR amplification bias was corrected by using a synthetic template baseline for primer optimization and computational correction. In the source study's methods: Reads were annotated to V, D and J genes per IMGT and analyzed with immunoSEQ Analyzer, keeping only productive sequences. To calculate clonality, Shannon entropy was normalized by log2 of the number of productive unique sequences and then subtracted from one. For each patient and control, public and private clones were evaluated among the 100 most prevalent clones. A clone was defined as Susac-specific if it was absent from the healthy and MS cohorts, from 1052 published viral clones and from other ImmuneACCESS disease sequences. The public reads were reprocessed in TCRdb via fastp at Q25 and MiXCR, keeping in-frame beta chains. Every entry covers one CDR3 protein and lists the most common genes and DNA from its rows. The V and J calls follow TCRdb's processing rather than the paper's. Here the sample has roughly 100,000 distinct CDR3 sequences; roughly 94% occur a single time. Together, the top ten hold 0.41% of the sample.

Compared with germline, V lacks 8 bases and J lacks 8 bases; bases without a gene match: 6. Inclusive of the bounding cysteine and phenylalanine, the CDR3 is 13 residues long. Only the CDR3 region is kept as DNA, spanning 39 bases read in frame from base 1. According to the germline V gene (reference sequence), CDR1 reads LGHDT and CDR2 reads YNNKEL. Peripheral blood CD8+ and CD4+ T cells from healthy donors, Susac syndrome patients and multiple sclerosis patients were profiled by high-throughput TCR beta sequencing. Recently defined diagnostic criteria for definite or probable disease were met by the Susac syndrome patients. CD8+ TEMRA cells were enriched by FACS, while bulk CD8+ and CD4+ T cells were purified by magnetic negative isolation. Blood was drawn into EDTA tubes, processed within 24 hours, and PBMCs were isolated by density gradient centrifugation. PBMCs intended for TCR sequencing were cryopreserved in liquid nitrogen and thawed later in a water bath at 37 degrees C. The sorted or isolated CD4+, CD8+ and CD8+ TEMRA cells had a purity of 90% or higher.

To note about this clonotype: Its specific antigen is unknown. No qualities accompany the bases; no much larger clone lies one base away.

The chain joins TRBV3-1 to TRBJ2-2, with 9 bases in between that match TRBD1. What was sequenced was CD8+ T cells from PBMCs. The clonotype comes from a human donor with Susac syndrome. The sequenced DNA: TGTGCCAGCGAGATACAGGGGGCGGGGGAGCTGTTTTTT. It translates as CASEIQGAGELFF. Full variable domain (CDR3 extended with the reference TRBV3-1 and TRBJ2-2 proteins): DTAVSQTPKYLVTQMGNDKSIKCEQNLGHDTMYWYKQDSKKFLKIMFSYNNKELIINETVPNRFSPKSPDKAHLNLHINSLELGDSAVYFCASEIQGAGELFFGEGSRLTVL.